The clone carrying this T cell receptor beta chain has only a few counts. What it binds is unknown. This entry is derived from a study of vaccination and CD4 T cells after COVID-19. Study context: Stimulation of cells relied on overlapping spike peptides derived from SARS-CoV-2, HCoV-NL63, HCoV-OC43 and HCoV-229E. Overall study findings and caveats: The median number of SARS-CoV-2-reactive clonotypes increased from roughly 21 to 40, a change that did not reach significance.

Treatment indicated: approximately nine-day PBMC culture with coronavirus spike peptide pools or control peptides (ViraFEST assay). Per-well cultures of roughly 2 million PBMCs received roughly 9.9 IU/ml IL-2 and around 10 ug/ml peptide pools. The Oncomine TCR Beta short-read assay generated sequence data from the DNA of cultured CD4+ T cells. TCRdb re-called the PCR reads through MiXCR, storing one row per CDR3 protein. The sample lists 10,000 or so distinct CDR3 sequences, over 50% occurring once. From germline, CDR1 is MNHNS and CDR2 SASEGT. V gave up 5 bases and J gave up 3 bases, with 13 bases separating them. The CDR3 is 14 residues long.

Material: CD4+ T cells from blood, cultured in vitro. This chain uses TRBV6-1 with TRBJ1-2, with D unresolved. This sequence originates from a human donor who had recovered from COVID-19. The CDR3 loop reads CASSPLAGDYGYTF. The CDR3 region has the DNA TGTGCCAGCAGTCCCCTCGCGGGAGACTATGGCTACACCTTC.